The 26 T cell receptor beta chains given below trace back to one sample, sequenced in a study of T cell changes during pregnancy in multiple sclerosis. The table came from immunoSEQ multiplex PCR; TCRdb's copy has only in-frame clones and leaves some out. This sample carries over 35,000 clones, 85% to 95% of them seen once, and the ten largest clones take approximately 0.42%. The sample was CD4+ T cells from peripheral blood mononuclear cells, taken in the second trimester of pregnancy. Receptors were obtained from a female donor with multiple sclerosis, enrolled in a pregnancy study.

This sequence joins TRBV29-1 and TRBJ1-2; TRBD1 aligns across 10 bases. The CDR3 has 11 amino acids. J lost 4 bases, V lost 7 bases, and 0 bases had no gene match. CDR1 and CDR2 from the germline V gene are SQVTM and ANQGSEA. DNA of the CDR3: TGCAGCGGACAGGGGGCCTATGGCTACACCTTC. Amino acids: CSGQGAYGYTF.

This chain links TRBV14 with TRBJ1-1, with TRBD1 identical over 7 bases. V gave up 2 bases and J gave up 0 bases; unmatched junction bases: 27. Germline values: CDR1 SGHDN, CDR2 FVKESK. CDR3 size: 23 residues. Here the CDR3 reads CASSQTLQGEIFGAPFLNTEAFF. The DNA of the CDR3 is TGTGCCAGCAGCCAAACCCTTCAGGGGGAGATCTTCGGGGCGCCTTTTTTGAACACTGAAGCTTTCTTT.

This chain uses TRBV5-5 with TRBJ1-2; D gene uncertain. V was trimmed by 1 base and J by 2 bases, leaving 9 bases between them. Germline V lookup: CDR1 SGHKS, CDR2 YYEKEE (reference sequence). This CDR3 is 14 amino acids long. The CDR3 region is CASSLQLENYGYTF. The CDR3 nucleotides read TGTGCCAGCAGCTTGCAGCTGGAGAACTATGGCTACACCTTC.

CDR3 region: CASRLSGRGVYEQYF. The CDR3 coding sequence is TGTGCCAGTAGACTTTCGGGGAGGGGGGTCTACGAGCAGTACTTC. The chain carries TRBV19 and TRBJ2-7, with TRBD2 as a possible D gene (7 bases). This CDR3 spans 15 amino acids. The germline gives CDR1 LNHDA, CDR2 SQIVND (reference sequence). V was pared by 6 bases and J by 3 bases, with 18 bases between.

The chain joins TRBV2 to TRBJ2-6; 9 bases fit TRBD1. The V and J ends lost 6 bases and 0 bases, in that order; junction bases with no gene match: 6. The CDR3 sequence is 17 residues long. Germline loops: CDR1 SNHLY, CDR2 FYNNEI. CDR3 amino acids: CASSGDRAASGANVLTF. The CDR3 DNA sequence: TGTGCCAGCAGCGGGGACAGGGCCGCCTCTGGGGCCAACGTCCTGACTTTC. The full variable domain, its missing parts supplied by reference TRBV2 and TRBJ2-6, is EPEVTQTPSHQVTQMGQEVILRCVPISNHLYFYWYRQILGQKVEFLVSFYNNEISEKSEIFDDQFSVERPDGSNFTLKIRSTKLEDSAMYFCASSGDRAASGANVLTFGAGSRLTVL.

V and J are TRBV6-1 and TRBJ2-7; TRBD2 might be the D (5 bases). This CDR3 comprises 14 residues. V was pared by 3 bases and J by 2 bases, with 11 bases between. Germline V gene lookup returns CDR1 MNHNS and CDR2 SASEGT. The CDR3 DNA is TGTGCCAGCAGTGAGGGTCTGGGAGCCTACGAGCAGTACTTC. Translation: CASSEGLGAYEQYF.

This chain links TRBV15 with TRBJ1-4; D uncertain. The DNA end favors TRBJ2-2, so the J call may be wrong. CDR1 and CDR2 from the germline V gene are LNHNV and YYDKDF (reference sequence). This CDR3 has 13 amino acids. CDR3 DNA: TGTGCCACCAGCAGAGATGTCCCCCGGGAGCTGTTTTTT. Translated, it gives CATSRDVPRELFF.

The chain recombines TRBV28 with TRBJ1-2, with D maybe TRBD1 (6 bases). Germline V lookup: CDR1 MDHEN, CDR2 SYDVKM. V was trimmed by 5 bases and J by 4 bases, leaving 11 bases between them. CDR3 size: 13 residues. CDR3 residues: CASSQGLAYGYTF. The CDR3 bases are TGTGCCAGCAGTCAGGGGCTGGCCTATGGCTACACCTTC.

The chain recombines TRBV10-1 with TRBJ2-3; D is perhaps TRBD1 (6 bases). From germline, CDR1 is WNHNN and CDR2 SYGVQD (reference sequence). Trimming took 8 bases from V and 5 from J, leaving 14 bases between them. The CDR3 covers 13 residues. CDR3 region: CASGDTWGDTQYF. CDR3 DNA: TGCGCCAGCGGGGACACCTGGGGAGATACGCAGTATTTT.

The rearrangement joins TRBV19 to TRBJ1-5, with 10 bases aligning to TRBD1. The length of the CDR3 is 19 residues. Germline CDR1 and CDR2: LNHDA and SQIVND (reference sequence). The junction had 19 bases not matched to a gene; V was cut back by 7 bases and J by 4 bases. CDR3 coding DNA: TGTGCCAGTACCTCAAAGGGGACAGGGGCTTTTGATTATAATCAGCCCCAGCATTTT. Residues: CASTSKGTGAFDYNQPQHF.

This clone has just a few counts. The V call is TRBV7-6, the J call TRBJ1-2; 8 bases align to TRBD1. With V trimmed by 2 bases and J by 8 bases, 4 bases remained unmatched. The CDR3 length is 13 residues. Germline V gene data show CDR1 as SGHVS and CDR2 as FNYEAQ. The CDR3 loop is CASSLPGGNGYTF. DNA of the CDR3: TGTGCCAGCAGCTTACCAGGGGGCAACGGCTACACCTTC.

This chain joins TRBV5-1 and TRBJ2-5; D is possibly TRBD1 (6 bases). V was trimmed by 0 bases and J by 3 bases, leaving 12 bases between them. Germline V gives CDR1 SGHRS, CDR2 YFSETQ. The CDR3 runs to 15 residues. The CDR3, as DNA: TGCGCCAGCAGCTTGGGTGGGACACGAGAAGAGACCCAGTACTTC. This codes for CASSLGGTREETQYF.

The chain recombines TRBV10-3 with TRBJ1-3, with 9 bases lining up with TRBD1. The V gene's germline CDR1 is ENHRY and CDR2 SYGVKD. V shed 4 bases and J 3 bases; nucleotides not matched to a gene: 7. This CDR3 is 16 amino acids long. CDR3 nucleotides: TGTGCCATCAGTGCGTACGGGACAGGGAGTGGAAACACCATATATTTT. Translated: CAISAYGTGSGNTIYF.

The V and J genes are TRBV5-1 and TRBJ2-3, with 8 bases aligning to TRBD1. Germline assignment: CDR1 SGHRS and CDR2 YFSETQ. The CDR3 loop spans 15 amino acids. Unmatched junction bases numbered 6, after V lost 4 bases and J lost 2 bases. CDR3 coding DNA: TGCGCCAGCAGCATGGGACAGGTTAACACAGATACGCAGTATTTT. It encodes CASSMGQVNTDTQYF.

This clone was seen just once. The CDR3 DNA reads TGTGCCAGCAGGGAACTAGCGGGAGGAGAGACCCAGTACTTC. The encoded protein is CASRELAGGETQYF. The V call is TRBV27, the J call TRBJ2-5; 12 nucleotides line up with TRBD2. Germline-derived CDR1 and CDR2 are MNHEY and SMNVEV (reference sequence). V shed 6 bases and J 4 bases; nucleotides not matched to a gene: 3. The CDR3 has 14 residues.

V usage is TRBV13 and J usage is TRBJ1-5, with D possibly TRBD1 on 5 matching bases. Germline values: CDR1 PRHDT, CDR2 FYEKMQ (reference sequence). V gave up 0 bases and J gave up 2 bases, with 11 bases separating them. The CDR3 length is 16 residues. The chain's CDR3 is CASSLGGAWGNQPQHF. The CDR3 bases are TGTGCCAGCAGCTTAGGAGGGGCCTGGGGCAATCAGCCCCAGCATTTT.

The chain recombines TRBV14 with TRBJ2-7, with 8 positions matching TRBD2. The CDR3 totals 13 residues. After removal of 3 bases from V and 2 bases from J, the junction contained 0 bases not matched to a gene. Germline V gives CDR1 SGHDN, CDR2 FVKESK. CDR3 sequence reads: CASSQGLAYEQYF. The CDR3 DNA follows: TGTGCCAGCAGCCAGGGACTAGCCTACGAGCAGTACTTC.

This chain joins TRBV5-5 and TRBJ1-5, with 9 bases that match TRBD1. Germline CDR1 is SGHKS and CDR2 is YYEKEE (reference sequence). This CDR3 is built from 19 residues. V was pared by 3 bases and J by 2 bases, with 15 bases of the junction left unmatched. CDR3 bases: TGTGCCAGCAGCTCTGAGGGGGACAGGGTACTGTGGGGCAATCAGCCCCAGCATTTT. Translation: CASSSEGDRVLWGNQPQHF.

The chain joins TRBV5-1 to TRBJ2-6, with 9 bases that match TRBD1. The CDR3 sequence is 18 residues long. Germline assignment: CDR1 SGHRS and CDR2 YFSETQ. The J segment lost 3 bases and the V segment lost 4 bases, leaving 11 bases of the junction unmatched. The DNA of the CDR3 is TGCGCCAGCAGCCACCAACTCGGACAGGGGATTGGGGCCAACGTCCTGACTTTC. It is translated as CASSHQLGQGIGANVLTF.

V and J are TRBV19 and TRBJ1-2; tentatively, D is TRBD1 (6 bases). This CDR3 has 15 amino acids. Germline V gene lookup returns CDR1 LNHDA and CDR2 SQIVND (reference sequence). The V and J ends lost 3 bases and 8 bases respectively, with 19 bases between them. The CDR3 bases are TGTGCCAGTAGTATCTCAGGGGATTCGGCGGACGGCTACACCTTC. This encodes CASSISGDSADGYTF.

The DNA for the CDR3 is TGTGCCAGCTCCTATAGCAATCAGCCCCAGCATTTT. It encodes CASSYSNQPQHF. The chain employs TRBV2 and TRBJ1-5, with no clear D. Deletions cut 8 bases from V and 0 bases from J, with 5 bases between. The CDR3 loop spans 12 amino acids. Germline assignment: CDR1 SNHLY and CDR2 FYNNEI.

CDR3 sequence reads: CASSRGTGQETQYF. DNA for the CDR3: TGTGCCAGTAGCAGGGGGACAGGGCAAGAGACCCAGTACTTC. This sequence joins TRBV19 and TRBJ2-5; 9 bases map to TRBD1. This CDR3 has 14 amino acids. Trimming took 6 bases from V and 2 from J; bases not matched to a gene: 4. Germline CDR1 is LNHDA and CDR2 is SQIVND (reference sequence).

V usage is TRBV5-1 and J usage is TRBJ2-3; maybe TRBD2 (7 bases). Germline values: CDR1 SGHRS, CDR2 YFSETQ. Trimming left V 0 bases short and J 5 bases short, with 16 bases between. CDR3 size: 16 residues. For the CDR3, the DNA is TGCGCCAGCAGCTTGGAGGGGGGGGCCGCGGGAGATACGCAGTATTTT. Translation gives CASSLEGGAAGDTQYF.

The gene calls are TRBV7-3 and TRBJ2-5, with TRBD2 as a possible D gene (6 bases). CDR1 is SGHTA and CDR2 is FQGTGA in the germline V gene. Trimming removed 2 bases at V and 8 bases at J, with 12 bases between. The CDR3 consists of 13 residues. In nucleotides, the CDR3 is TGTGCCAGCAGCTTAGGGCTAGCGAGAACCCAGTACTTC. Translated, it gives CASSLGLARTQYF.

The genes are TRBV2 and TRBJ2-4; 9 bases fit TRBD1. The CDR3 has 14 amino acids. Unmatched junction bases numbered 8, after V lost 7 bases and J lost 7 bases. Looked up from germline, CDR1 is SNHLY and CDR2 is FYNNEI. In DNA, the CDR3 is TGTGCCAGCACTAGAGGACAGGGGAGGAACATTCAGTACTTC. This gives the protein CASTRGQGRNIQYF.

The chain links TRBV23-1 to TRBJ1-4; 8 nucleotides align to TRBD1. TRBV23-1 is sorted into the ORF group, with uncertain function. CDR3 length equals 16 residues. V lost 0 bases and J lost 3; bases outside the gene matches: 3. CDR3 sequence reads: CASSQSDRAPNEKLFF. Here the CDR3 DNA reads TGCGCCAGCAGTCAATCGGACAGGGCGCCTAATGAAAAACTGTTTTTT.